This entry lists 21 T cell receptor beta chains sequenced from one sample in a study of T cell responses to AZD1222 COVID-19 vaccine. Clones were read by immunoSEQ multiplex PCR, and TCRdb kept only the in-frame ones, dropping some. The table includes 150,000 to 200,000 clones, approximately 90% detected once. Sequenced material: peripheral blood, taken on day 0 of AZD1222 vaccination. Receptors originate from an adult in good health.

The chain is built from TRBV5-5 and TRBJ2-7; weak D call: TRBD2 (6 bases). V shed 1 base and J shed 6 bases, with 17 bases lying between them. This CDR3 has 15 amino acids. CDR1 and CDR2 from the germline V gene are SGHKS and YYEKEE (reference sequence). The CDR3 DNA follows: TGTGCCAGCAGCTTGTGGGTGGAGGGGCTAGGCGAGCAGTACTTC. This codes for CASSLWVEGLGEQYF.

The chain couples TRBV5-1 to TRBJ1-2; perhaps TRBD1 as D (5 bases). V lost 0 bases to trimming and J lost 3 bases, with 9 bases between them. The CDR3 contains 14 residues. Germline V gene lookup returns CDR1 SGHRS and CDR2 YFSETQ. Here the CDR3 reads CASSLDPGDYGYTF. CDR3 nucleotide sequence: TGCGCCAGCAGCTTGGACCCGGGGGACTATGGCTACACCTTC.

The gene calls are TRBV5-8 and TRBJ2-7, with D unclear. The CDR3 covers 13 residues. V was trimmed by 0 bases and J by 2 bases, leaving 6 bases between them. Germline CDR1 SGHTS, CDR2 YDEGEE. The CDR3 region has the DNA TGTGCCAGCAGCTTGGACACAGCCTACGAGCAGTACTTC. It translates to CASSLDTAYEQYF.

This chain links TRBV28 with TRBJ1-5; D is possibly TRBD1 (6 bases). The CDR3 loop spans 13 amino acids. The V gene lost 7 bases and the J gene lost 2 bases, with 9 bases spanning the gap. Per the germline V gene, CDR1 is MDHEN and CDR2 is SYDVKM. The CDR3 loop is CASKAGGNQPQHF. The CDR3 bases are TGTGCCAGCAAAGCAGGGGGCAATCAGCCCCAGCATTTT.

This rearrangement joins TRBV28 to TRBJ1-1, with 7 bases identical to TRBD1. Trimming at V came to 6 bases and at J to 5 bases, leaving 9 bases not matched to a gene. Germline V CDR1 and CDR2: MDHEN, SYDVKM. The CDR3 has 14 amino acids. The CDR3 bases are TGTGCCAGCAGCCCTCGGAGGGGGCCGACTGAAGCTTTCTTT. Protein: CASSPRRGPTEAFF.

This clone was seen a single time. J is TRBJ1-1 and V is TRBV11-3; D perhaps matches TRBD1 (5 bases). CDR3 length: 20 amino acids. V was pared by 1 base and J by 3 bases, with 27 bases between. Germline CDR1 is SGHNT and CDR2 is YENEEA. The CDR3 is CASSLAMGPTSPQKDTEAFF. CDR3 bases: TGTGCCAGCAGCTTAGCGATGGGGCCTACCAGCCCTCAAAAAGACACTGAAGCTTTCTTT.

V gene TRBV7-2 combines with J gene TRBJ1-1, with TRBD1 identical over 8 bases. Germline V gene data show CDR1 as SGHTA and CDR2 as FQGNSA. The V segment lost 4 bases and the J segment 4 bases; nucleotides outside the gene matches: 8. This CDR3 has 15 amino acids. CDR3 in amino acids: CASSSQGATGTEAFF. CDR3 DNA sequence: TGTGCCAGCAGCTCGCAGGGGGCGACGGGCACTGAAGCTTTCTTT. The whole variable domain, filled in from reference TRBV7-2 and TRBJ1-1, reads GAGVSQSPSNKVTEKGKDVELRCDPISGHTALYWYRQSLGQGLEFLIYFQGNSAPDKSGLPSDRFSAERTGGSVSTLTIQRTQQEDSAVYLCASSSQGATGTEAFFGQGTRLTVV.

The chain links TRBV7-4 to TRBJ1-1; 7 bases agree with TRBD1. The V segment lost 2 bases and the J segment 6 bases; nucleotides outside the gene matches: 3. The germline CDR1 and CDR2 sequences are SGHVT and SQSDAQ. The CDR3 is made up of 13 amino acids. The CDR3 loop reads CASSLNRGAEAFF. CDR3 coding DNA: TGTGCCAGCAGCTTAAACAGGGGAGCTGAAGCTTTCTTT.

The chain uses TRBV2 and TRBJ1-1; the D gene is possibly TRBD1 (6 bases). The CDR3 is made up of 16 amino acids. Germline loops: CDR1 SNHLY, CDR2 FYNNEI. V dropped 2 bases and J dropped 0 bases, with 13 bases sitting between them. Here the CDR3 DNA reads TGTGCCAGCAGTGAACCCACAGGGCCGGTGAACACTGAAGCTTTCTTT. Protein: CASSEPTGPVNTEAFF. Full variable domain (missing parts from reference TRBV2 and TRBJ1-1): EPEVTQTPSHQVTQMGQEVILRCVPISNHLYFYWYRQILGQKVEFLVSFYNNEISEKSEIFDDQFSVERPDGSNFTLKIRSTKLEDSAMYFCASSEPTGPVNTEAFFGQGTRLTVV.

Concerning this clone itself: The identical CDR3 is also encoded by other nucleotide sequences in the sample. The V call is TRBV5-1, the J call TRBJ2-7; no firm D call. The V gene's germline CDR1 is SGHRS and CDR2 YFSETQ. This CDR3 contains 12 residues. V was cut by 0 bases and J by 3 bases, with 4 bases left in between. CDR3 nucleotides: TGCGCCAGCAGCTTGGGCGTCTACGAGCAGTACTTC. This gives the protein CASSLGVYEQYF. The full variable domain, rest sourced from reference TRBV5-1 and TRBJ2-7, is KAGVTQTPRYLIKTRGQQVTLSCSPISGHRSVSWYQQTPGQGLQFLFEYFSETQRNKGNFPGRFSGRQFSNSRSEMNVSTLELGDSALYLCASSLGVYEQYFGPGTRLTVT.

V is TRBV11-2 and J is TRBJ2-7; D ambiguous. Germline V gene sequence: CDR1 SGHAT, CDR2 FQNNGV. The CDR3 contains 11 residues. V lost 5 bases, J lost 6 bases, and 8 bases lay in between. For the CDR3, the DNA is TGTGCCAGCAGCCCCCCCGGCGAGCAGTACTTC. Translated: CASSPPGEQYF.

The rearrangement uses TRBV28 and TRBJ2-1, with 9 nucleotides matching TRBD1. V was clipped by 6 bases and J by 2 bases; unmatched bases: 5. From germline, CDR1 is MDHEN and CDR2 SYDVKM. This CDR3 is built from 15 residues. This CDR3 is CASRLDRGTYNEQFF. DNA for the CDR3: TGTGCCAGCAGGCTCGACAGGGGGACCTACAATGAGCAGTTCTTC.

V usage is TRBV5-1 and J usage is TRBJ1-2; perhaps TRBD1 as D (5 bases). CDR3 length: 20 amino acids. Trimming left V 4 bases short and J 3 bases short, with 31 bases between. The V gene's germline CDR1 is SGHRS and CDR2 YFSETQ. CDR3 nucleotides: TGCGCCAGCAGCCCGTTCCTTCAACTGAGGGACGTTCGGTTGGACTATGGCTACACCTTC. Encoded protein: CASSPFLQLRDVRLDYGYTF.

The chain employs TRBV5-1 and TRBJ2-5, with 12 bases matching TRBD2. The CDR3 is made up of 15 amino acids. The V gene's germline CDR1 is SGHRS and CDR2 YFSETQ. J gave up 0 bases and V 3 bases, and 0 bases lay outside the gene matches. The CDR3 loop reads CASSWTSGDQETQYF. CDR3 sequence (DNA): TGCGCCAGCAGCTGGACTAGCGGGGACCAAGAGACCCAGTACTTC. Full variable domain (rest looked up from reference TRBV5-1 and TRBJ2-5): KAGVTQTPRYLIKTRGQQVTLSCSPISGHRSVSWYQQTPGQGLQFLFEYFSETQRNKGNFPGRFSGRQFSNSRSEMNVSTLELGDSALYLCASSWTSGDQETQYFGPGTRLLVL.

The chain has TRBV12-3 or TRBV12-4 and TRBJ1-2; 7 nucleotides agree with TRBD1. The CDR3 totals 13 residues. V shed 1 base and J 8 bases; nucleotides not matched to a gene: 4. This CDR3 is CASSLGDRGGYTF. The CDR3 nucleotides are TGTGCCAGCAGTTTAGGGGACAGAGGCGGCTACACCTTC.

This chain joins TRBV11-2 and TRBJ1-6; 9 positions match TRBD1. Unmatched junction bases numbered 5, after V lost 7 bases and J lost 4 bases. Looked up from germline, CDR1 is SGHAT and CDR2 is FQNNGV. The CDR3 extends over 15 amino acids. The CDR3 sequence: CASTLGTGYNSPLHF. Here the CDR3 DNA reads TGTGCCAGCACCCTAGGGACAGGGTATAATTCACCCCTCCACTTT. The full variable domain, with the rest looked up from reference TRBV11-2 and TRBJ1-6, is EAGVAQSPRYKIIEKRQSVAFWCNPISGHATLYWYQQILGQGPKLLIQFQNNGVVDDSQLPKDRFSAERLKGVDSTLKIQPAKLEDSAVYLCASTLGTGYNSPLHFGNGTRLTVT.

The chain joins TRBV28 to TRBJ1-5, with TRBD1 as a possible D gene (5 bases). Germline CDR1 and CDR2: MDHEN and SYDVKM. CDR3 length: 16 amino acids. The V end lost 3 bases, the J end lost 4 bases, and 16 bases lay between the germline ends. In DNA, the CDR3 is TGTGCCAGCAGTTTGGACACCCTGTTGGGGAATCAGCCCCAGCATTTT. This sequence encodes CASSLDTLLGNQPQHF. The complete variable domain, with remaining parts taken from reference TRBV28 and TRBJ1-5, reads DVKVTQSSRYLVKRTGEKVFLECVQDMDHENMFWYRQDPGLGLRLIYFSYDVKMKEKGDIPEGYSVSREKKERFSLILESASTNQTSMYLCASSLDTLLGNQPQHFGDGTRLSIL.

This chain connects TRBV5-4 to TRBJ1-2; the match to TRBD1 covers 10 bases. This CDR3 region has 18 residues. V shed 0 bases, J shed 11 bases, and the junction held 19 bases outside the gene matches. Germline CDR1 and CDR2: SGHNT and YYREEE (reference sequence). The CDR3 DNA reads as TGTGCCAGCAGCTTGGATGTCCCGGACAGGGGGGATCATTATCGGTACACCTTC. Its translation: CASSLDVPDRGDHYRYTF.

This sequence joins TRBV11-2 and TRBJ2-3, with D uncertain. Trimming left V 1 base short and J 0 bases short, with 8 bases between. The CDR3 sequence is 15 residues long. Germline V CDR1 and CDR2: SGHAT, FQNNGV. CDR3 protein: CASSLGAHSTDTQYF. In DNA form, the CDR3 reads TGTGCCAGCAGCTTAGGGGCACATAGCACAGATACGCAGTATTTT.

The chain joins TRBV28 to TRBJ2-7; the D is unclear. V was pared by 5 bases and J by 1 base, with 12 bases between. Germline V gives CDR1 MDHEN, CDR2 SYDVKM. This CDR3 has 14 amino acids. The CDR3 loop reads CASSLSGGSYEQYF. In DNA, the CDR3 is TGTGCCAGCAGTCTGTCAGGTGGGTCCTACGAGCAGTACTTC. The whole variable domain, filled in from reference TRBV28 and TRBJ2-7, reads DVKVTQSSRYLVKRTGEKVFLECVQDMDHENMFWYRQDPGLGLRLIYFSYDVKMKEKGDIPEGYSVSREKKERFSLILESASTNQTSMYLCASSLSGGSYEQYFGPGTRLTVT.

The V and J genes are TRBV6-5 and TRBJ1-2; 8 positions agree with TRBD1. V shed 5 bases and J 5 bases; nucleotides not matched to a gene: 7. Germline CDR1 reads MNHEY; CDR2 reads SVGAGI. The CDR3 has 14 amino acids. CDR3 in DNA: TGTGCCAGCAGTCCTGACAGGGGTGGGTATGGCTACACCTTC. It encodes CASSPDRGGYGYTF.